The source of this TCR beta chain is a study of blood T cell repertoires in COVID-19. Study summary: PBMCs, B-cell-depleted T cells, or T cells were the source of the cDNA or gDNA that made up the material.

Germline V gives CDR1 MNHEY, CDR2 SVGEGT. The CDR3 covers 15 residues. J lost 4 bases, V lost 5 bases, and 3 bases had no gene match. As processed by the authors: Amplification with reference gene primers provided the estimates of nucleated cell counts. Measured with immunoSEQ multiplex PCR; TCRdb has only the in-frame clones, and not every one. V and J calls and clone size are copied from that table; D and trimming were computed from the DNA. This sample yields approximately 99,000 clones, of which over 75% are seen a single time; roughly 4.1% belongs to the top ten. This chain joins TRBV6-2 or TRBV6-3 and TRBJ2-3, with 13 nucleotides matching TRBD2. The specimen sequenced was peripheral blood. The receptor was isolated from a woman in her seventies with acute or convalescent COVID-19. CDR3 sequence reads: CASSKGLAGPDTQYF. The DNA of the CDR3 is TGTGCCAGCAGTAAGGGACTAGCGGGGCCAGATACGCAGTATTTT.